This entry concerns a single TCR beta chain. This record comes from a study of blood T cell repertoires in COVID-19. Across the whole study: Some COVID-19 samples were acute and others convalescent; all came from the United States, Italy and Spain. In each case, the material was cDNA or gDNA derived from T cells, B-cell-depleted T cells, or PBMCs.

TCRdb's copy holds only in-frame clones and misses some; the assay was immunoSEQ multiplex PCR. The sample carries approximately 240,000 clones, around nine tenths recorded once. Cohorts were based on clinical histories the participants reported. Either two negative PCRs, clearance, or symptom resolution qualified Cohort 3 donors as recovered. Germline V gene data show CDR1 as KGHDR and CDR2 as SFDVKD. The CDR3 loop spans 16 amino acids. V shed 8 bases and J 5 bases; nucleotides not matched to a gene: 15. The clonotype originates from a woman aged 18-29 years who had recovered from COVID-19. The rearrangement uses TRBV24-1 and TRBJ2-7; 9 bases are shared with TRBD1. The sample comprised PBMCs or T cells enriched from blood (not recorded which). This chain's CDR3 is CATTTIPGDRDHEQYF. In nucleotides, the CDR3 is TGTGCCACCACCACAATACCTGGGGACAGGGACCACGAGCAGTACTTC.